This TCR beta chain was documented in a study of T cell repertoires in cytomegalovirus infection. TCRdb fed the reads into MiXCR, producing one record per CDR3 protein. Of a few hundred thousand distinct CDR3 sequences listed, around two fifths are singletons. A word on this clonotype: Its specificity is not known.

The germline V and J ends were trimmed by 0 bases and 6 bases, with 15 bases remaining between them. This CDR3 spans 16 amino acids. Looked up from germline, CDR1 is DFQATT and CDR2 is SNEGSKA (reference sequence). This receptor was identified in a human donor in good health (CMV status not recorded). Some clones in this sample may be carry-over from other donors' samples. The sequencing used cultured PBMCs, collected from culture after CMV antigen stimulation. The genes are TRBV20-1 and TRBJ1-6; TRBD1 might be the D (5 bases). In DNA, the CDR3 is TGCAGTGCTAGAGATGGGGGACGGCCTCTTAATTCACCCCTCCACTTT. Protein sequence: CSARDGGRPLNSPLHF.